One sample yielded the 22 T cell receptor beta chains listed below, sequenced in a study of blood T cell repertoires in COVID-19. Sequenced by immunoSEQ multiplex PCR; TCRdb stores in-frame clones only, minus some. The table shows around 200,000 clones, with approximately 85% occurring only once. The sequencing sample was made of peripheral blood. The receptors were sampled from a man between 60 and 75 years old with acute or convalescent COVID-19.

This clone showed up just once. V gene TRBV5-1 combines with J gene TRBJ2-1, with 11 positions matching TRBD2. The CDR3 has 15 residues. Germline-derived CDR1 and CDR2 are SGHRS and YFSETQ. Trimming at V came to 3 bases and at J to 7 bases, leaving 6 bases not matched to a gene. CDR3 nucleotide sequence: TGCGCCAGCAGCTCGACTAGCGGGATTGGAAATGAGCAGTTCTTC. This encodes CASSSTSGIGNEQFF.

The gene calls are TRBV19 and TRBJ2-2; 7 positions match TRBD2. Germline-derived CDR1 and CDR2 are LNHDA and SQIVND (reference sequence). V lost 6 bases and J lost 4; bases outside the gene matches: 11. The CDR3 totals 16 residues. The CDR3 reads CASSLARGSGTGELFF. The CDR3 DNA reads TGTGCCAGTAGCCTTGCCCGCGGGAGCGGCACCGGGGAGCTGTTTTTT.

The chain uses TRBV7-3 and TRBJ2-7; TRBD2 matches at 11 bases. CDR3 length: 15 amino acids. From germline, CDR1 is SGHTA and CDR2 FQGTGA. V shed 5 bases, J shed 6 bases, and the junction held 9 bases outside the gene matches. CDR3 amino acids: CASSQQGLAGSEQYF. The CDR3 coding sequence is TGTGCCAGCAGCCAACAAGGACTAGCGGGTTCCGAGCAGTACTTC.

The rearrangement joins TRBV9 to TRBJ2-1; 8 nucleotides agree with TRBD2. Trimming took 3 bases from V and 5 from J; bases not matched to a gene: 7. This CDR3 comprises 15 residues. CDR1 and CDR2 from the germline V gene are SGDLS and YYNGEE. CDR3 residues: CASSAGTSNHNEQFF. The CDR3 DNA reads TGTGCCAGCAGCGCCGGGACTAGTAATCACAATGAGCAGTTCTTC.

The V call is TRBV28, the J call TRBJ2-1, with 10 bases matching TRBD2. The germline gives CDR1 MDHEN, CDR2 SYDVKM. This CDR3 has 15 amino acids. The trim removed 3 bases at V and 8 bases at J, leaving 7 bases unmatched. The CDR3 nucleotides are TGTGCCAGCAGTTTTTCGACTAGCGGGCCCTATGAGCAGTTCTTC. Translated, it gives CASSFSTSGPYEQFF. The variable domain in full, completed from reference TRBV28 and TRBJ2-1, reads DVKVTQSSRYLVKRTGEKVFLECVQDMDHENMFWYRQDPGLGLRLIYFSYDVKMKEKGDIPEGYSVSREKKERFSLILESASTNQTSMYLCASSFSTSGPYEQFFGPGTRLTVL.

DNA of the CDR3: TGTGCCAGTAGTACTCAGGGAAGGAACTATGGCTACACCTTC. Protein: CASSTQGRNYGYTF. V gene TRBV19 combines with J gene TRBJ1-2; D is perhaps TRBD1 (5 bases). The CDR3 loop spans 14 amino acids. CDR1 is LNHDA and CDR2 is SQIVND in the germline V gene (reference sequence). Trimming shortened V by 4 bases and J by 2 bases, and 11 bases separated the two germline ends.

This clone was picked up a small number of times. The rearrangement joins TRBV7-9 to TRBJ2-4, with a possible D match to TRBD2 (6 bases). The CDR3 extends over 15 amino acids. Germline assignment: CDR1 SEHNR and CDR2 FQNEAQ (reference sequence). Trimming took 1 base from V and 1 from J, leaving 8 bases between them. CDR3 nucleotide sequence: TGTGCCAGCAGCTTAGTTGGGGGGGCCAAAAACATTCAGTACTTC. This translates into CASSLVGGAKNIQYF.

The chain employs TRBV29-1 and TRBJ1-1; TRBD1 agrees at 7 bases. The V gene end was trimmed by 8 bases and the J gene end by 1 base; junction bases not matched to a gene: 7. The V gene's germline CDR1 is SQVTM and CDR2 ANQGSEA. The CDR3 extends over 13 amino acids. CDR3 sequence reads: CSTGTAQNTEAFF. The CDR3 DNA reads TGCAGCACAGGGACAGCCCAGAACACTGAAGCTTTCTTT.

This chain connects TRBV3-1 (or the pseudogene TRBV3-2) to TRBJ2-7, with 8 bases matching TRBD2. V shed 0 bases and J 6 bases; nucleotides not matched to a gene: 13. The CDR3 is made up of 17 amino acids. Per the germline V gene, CDR1 is LGHDT and CDR2 is YNNKEL (reference sequence). The CDR3 sequence is CASSQDLCGRSPSEQYF. The CDR3 DNA is TGTGCCAGCAGCCAAGATCTTTGCGGGAGGTCGCCCTCCGAGCAGTACTTC.

The rearrangement links TRBV6-5 to TRBJ1-1; D is ambiguous. There are 15 residues in the CDR3. The germline V and J ends were trimmed by 0 bases and 0 bases, with 8 bases remaining between them. Germline CDR1 reads MNHEY; CDR2 reads SVGAGI. The CDR3 loop reads CASSYSNSMNTEAFF. The DNA of the CDR3 is TGTGCCAGCAGTTACTCGAACAGTATGAACACTGAAGCTTTCTTT.

This chain connects TRBV9 to TRBJ1-3, with TRBD1 matching over 7 bases. CDR3 length equals 16 residues. With V trimmed by 2 bases and J by 0 bases, 5 bases remained unmatched. Germline assignment: CDR1 SGDLS and CDR2 YYNGEE. The CDR3 protein is CASSVGGQSSGNTIYF. The CDR3 coding sequence is TGTGCCAGCAGCGTTGGGGGACAGAGCTCTGGAAACACCATATATTTT.

The CDR3 reads CAISDGRSNTQYF. DNA of the CDR3: TGTGCCATCAGTGACGGCAGGTCCAATACGCAGTATTTT. The V and J genes are TRBV10-3 and TRBJ2-3; D call uncertain. Germline CDR1 ENHRY, CDR2 SYGVKD. CDR3 size: 13 residues. V lost 3 bases and J 7 bases, leaving 11 bases between the germline ends.

This chain joins TRBV2 and TRBJ2-7; 9 bases match TRBD1. Germline-derived CDR1 and CDR2 are SNHLY and FYNNEI. This CDR3 contains 14 residues. V shed 4 bases, J shed 7 bases, and the junction held 8 bases outside the gene matches. In nucleotides, the CDR3 is TGTGCCAGCAGTGGGGGGACAGGGACGGGAGAGCAGTACTTC. Amino acid sequence: CASSGGTGTGEQYF.

The rearrangement joins TRBV28 to TRBJ2-5, with 8 bases fitting TRBD2. The CDR3 is 15 residues long. Germline V gene lookup returns CDR1 MDHEN and CDR2 SYDVKM. V gave up 1 base and J gave up 2 bases; unmatched junction bases: 3. Written as DNA, the CDR3 is TGTGCCAGCAGTTTATTAGCGGGACCGCAAGAGACCCAGTACTTC. It is translated as CASSLLAGPQETQYF.

The CDR3 sequence is CASSDRGGTDTQYF. The DNA of the CDR3 is TGTGCCAGTAGTGACCGAGGAGGCACAGATACGCAGTATTTT. This sequence joins TRBV19 and TRBJ2-3; D is uncertain. V was clipped by 5 bases and J by 1 base, with 10 bases between them. The CDR3 is made up of 14 amino acids. Germline V gives CDR1 LNHDA, CDR2 SQIVND (reference sequence).

The V gene is TRBV19, the J gene TRBJ2-1, with 7 positions matching TRBD2. Germline-derived CDR1 and CDR2 are LNHDA and SQIVND (reference sequence). The V segment lost 5 bases and the J segment 10 bases; nucleotides outside the gene matches: 14. This CDR3 region has 15 residues. This CDR3 reads CASSLGGGSLREQFF. DNA of the CDR3: TGTGCCAGTAGTCTTGGGGGAGGGTCCCTTCGGGAGCAGTTCTTC.

CDR3 coding DNA: TGTGCCAGCAGCCAAGAGCAGTTCCGAGAGACCCAGTACTTC. Protein sequence: CASSQEQFRETQYF. The chain combines TRBV14 with TRBJ2-5; D gene ambiguous. V was clipped by 0 bases and J by 4 bases, with 9 bases between them. CDR3 length: 14 amino acids. The germline V gene has CDR1 SGHDN and CDR2 FVKESK.

This chain links TRBV4-1 with TRBJ1-6, with TRBD1 matching over 9 bases. The CDR3 totals 16 residues. Trimming cost V 1 base and J 7 bases; bases outside gene matches: 5. Germline CDR1 is MGHRA and CDR2 is YSYEKL. The CDR3, as DNA: TGCGCCAGCAGCCAAGCACGGGACAGGGAGAATTCACCCCTCCACTTT. Its translation is CASSQARDRENSPLHF.

The chain recombines TRBV28 with TRBJ1-2; 7 nucleotides line up with TRBD1. V trimming: 0 bases; J trimming: 2 bases; junction bases outside the gene matches: 6. This CDR3 spans 16 amino acids. CDR1 and CDR2 from the germline V gene are MDHEN and SYDVKM. CDR3: CASSLWSQQGNYGYTF. For the CDR3, the DNA is TGTGCCAGCAGTTTATGGTCCCAACAGGGGAACTATGGCTACACCTTC.

This chain connects TRBV6-5 to TRBJ2-2, with 7 nucleotides matching TRBD2. The CDR3 length is 15 residues. With V trimmed by 8 bases and J by 2 bases, 8 bases remained unmatched. CDR1 and CDR2 (germline): MNHEY, SVGAGI. CDR3 sequence (DNA): TGTGCCAGCCTAAAGGGCGGGAGAAACACCGGGGAGCTGTTTTTT. It is translated as CASLKGGRNTGELFF.

The chain has TRBV6-5 and TRBJ1-6; D gene uncertain. The CDR3 length is 13 residues. The germline V and J ends were trimmed by 5 bases and 8 bases, with 10 bases remaining between them. CDR1 MNHEY and CDR2 SVGAGI come from the germline V gene. DNA of the CDR3: TGTGCCAGCAGTAGCCCAGGATATTCACCCCTCCACTTT. Protein sequence: CASSSPGYSPLHF.

The genes are TRBV3-1 (or the pseudogene TRBV3-2) and TRBJ2-3; 10 bases agree with TRBD2. Germline values: CDR1 LGHDT, CDR2 YNNKEL (reference sequence). The CDR3 is 16 residues long. V lost 3 bases, J lost 2 bases, and 5 bases stayed unmatched. As DNA, the CDR3 is TGTGCCAGCAGCCAGTATAGCGGGAGGCCCACAGATACGCAGTATTTT. As protein: CASSQYSGRPTDTQYF.